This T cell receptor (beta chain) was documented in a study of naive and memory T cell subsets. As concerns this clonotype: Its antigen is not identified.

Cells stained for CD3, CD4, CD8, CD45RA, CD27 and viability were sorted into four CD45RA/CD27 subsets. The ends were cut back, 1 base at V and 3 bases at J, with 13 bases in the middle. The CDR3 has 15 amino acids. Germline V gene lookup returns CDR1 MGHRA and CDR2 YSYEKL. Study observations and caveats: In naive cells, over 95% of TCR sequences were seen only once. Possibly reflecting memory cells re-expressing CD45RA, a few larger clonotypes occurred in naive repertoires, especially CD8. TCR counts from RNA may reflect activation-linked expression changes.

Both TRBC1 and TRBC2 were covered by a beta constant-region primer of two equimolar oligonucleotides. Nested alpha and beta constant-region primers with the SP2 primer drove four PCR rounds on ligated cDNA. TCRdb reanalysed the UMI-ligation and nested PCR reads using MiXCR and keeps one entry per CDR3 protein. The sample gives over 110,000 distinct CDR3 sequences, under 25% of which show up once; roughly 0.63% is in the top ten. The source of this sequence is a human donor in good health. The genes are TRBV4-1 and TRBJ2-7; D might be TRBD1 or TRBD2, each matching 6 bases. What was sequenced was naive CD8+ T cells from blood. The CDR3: CASSQVIGGGYEQYF. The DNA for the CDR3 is TGCGCCAGCAGCCAAGTTATCGGAGGGGGCTACGAGCAGTACTTC.